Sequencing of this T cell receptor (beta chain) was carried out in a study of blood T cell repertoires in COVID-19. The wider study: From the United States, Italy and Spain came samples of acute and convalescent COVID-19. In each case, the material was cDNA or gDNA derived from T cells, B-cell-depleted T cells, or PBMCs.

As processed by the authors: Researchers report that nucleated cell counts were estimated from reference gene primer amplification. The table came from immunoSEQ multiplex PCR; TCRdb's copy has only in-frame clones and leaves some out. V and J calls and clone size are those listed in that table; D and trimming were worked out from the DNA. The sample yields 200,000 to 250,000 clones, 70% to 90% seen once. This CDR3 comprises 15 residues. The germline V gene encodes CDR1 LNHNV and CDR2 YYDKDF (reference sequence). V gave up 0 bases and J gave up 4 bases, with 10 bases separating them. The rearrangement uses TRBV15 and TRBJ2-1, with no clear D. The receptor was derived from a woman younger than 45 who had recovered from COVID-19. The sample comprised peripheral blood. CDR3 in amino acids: CATSRDREPYNEQFF. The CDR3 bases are TGTGCCACCAGCAGAGATCGAGAACCGTACAATGAGCAGTTCTTC. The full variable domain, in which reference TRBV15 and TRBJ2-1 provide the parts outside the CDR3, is DAMVIQNPRYQVTQFGKPVTLSCSQTLNHNVMYWYQQKSSQAPKLLFHYYDKDFNNEADTPDNFQSRRPNTSFCFLDIRSPGLGDTAMYLCATSRDREPYNEQFFGPGTRLTVL.